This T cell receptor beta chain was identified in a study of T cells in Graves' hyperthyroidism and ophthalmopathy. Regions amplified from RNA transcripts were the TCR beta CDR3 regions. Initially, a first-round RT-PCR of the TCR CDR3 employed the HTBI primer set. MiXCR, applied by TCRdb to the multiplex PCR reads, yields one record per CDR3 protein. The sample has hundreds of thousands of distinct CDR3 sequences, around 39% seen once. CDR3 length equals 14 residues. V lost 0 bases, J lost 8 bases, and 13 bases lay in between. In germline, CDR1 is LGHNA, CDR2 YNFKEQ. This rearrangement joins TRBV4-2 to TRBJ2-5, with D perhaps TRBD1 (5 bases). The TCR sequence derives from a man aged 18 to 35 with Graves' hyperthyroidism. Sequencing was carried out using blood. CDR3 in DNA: TGTGCCAGCAGCCAAGATCCCCATAGGGGCACCCAGTACTTC. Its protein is CASSQDPHRGTQYF.